This entry lists 12 T cell receptor beta chains sequenced from one sample in a study of tumor and adjacent non-tumor tissue in lung cancer. TCRbeta libraries were built with three rounds of nested PCR, modified from ARM-PCR. MiXCR, run by TCRdb on the multiplex PCR reads, gives a single entry per CDR3 protein. The table has under 150,000 distinct CDR3 sequences, roughly 70% seen once; the top ten hold over 15%. No cell sorting was done before RNA was extracted from the tissue. The sample comprised lung tumor tissue. The receptors here all came from a man in his 60s with small cell lung cancer.

At least ten counts were recorded for this clonotype. The chain joins TRBV11-2 to TRBJ2-3; D is undetermined. From germline, CDR1 is SGHAT and CDR2 FQNNGV. V dropped 3 bases and J dropped 1 base, with 2 bases sitting between them. This CDR3 is 12 amino acids long. The CDR3 region is CASSFGTDTQYF. The CDR3 bases are TGTGCCAGCAGCTTCGGCACAGATACGCAGTATTTT.

Notes on this clonotype: At one of its ends the junction is not consistent with the germline gene, which may arise from a read error. V is TRBV6-5 and J is TRBJ2-7; D may match TRBD1 or TRBD2 (5 bases each). Germline V gene sequence: CDR1 MNHEY, CDR2 SVGAGI. CDR3 length equals 14 residues. The DNA of the CDR3 is TGTACCAGCAGTTACCGGGGCGGCTCCTACGAGCAGTACTTC. This sequence encodes CTSSYRGGSYEQYF.

Regarding this clonotype: One junction end does not reproduce the germline sequence, and a read error may be involved. This chain joins TRBV12-3 or TRBV12-4 and TRBJ1-5, with D possibly matching TRBD1 (5 bases). The CDR3 length is 14 residues. For the CDR3, the DNA is TGTGCCAGCAGTATTGGGGCCCGAGATCAGCCCCATCATTTT. Translated, it gives CASSIGARDQPHHF.

On this clonotype: This clone may be a read error of a much larger clone one base away. The chain uses TRBV28 and TRBJ2-5, with D perhaps matching TRBD1 or TRBD2 (5 bases each). Trimming took 7 bases from V and 7 from J, leaving 16 bases between them. Germline-derived CDR1 and CDR2 are MDHEN and SYDVKM. CDR3 length: 13 residues. The CDR3, as DNA: TGTGCCAGCAAGTCGGGGCAGTGGCGGACCCAGTACTTC. Its translation: CASKSGQWRTQYF.

With respect to this clonotype: A read error may account for a junction end that differs from germline. The V call is TRBV11-2, the J call TRBJ2-1; 12 bases line up with TRBD2. CDR1 SGHAT and CDR2 FQNNGV come from the germline V gene. The length of the CDR3 is 15 residues. CDR3 region: CAGSILAGGPAEQFF. CDR3 sequence (DNA): TGTGCCGGCAGCATCCTAGCGGGAGGGCCGGCTGAGCAGTTCTTC.

This clonotype was picked up a small number of times. A single base separates this from a much larger clone, so it may be a read error. The chain is built from TRBV7-9 and TRBJ2-7; 7 positions agree with TRBD1. CDR1 is SEHNR and CDR2 is FQNEAQ in the germline V gene (reference sequence). The CDR3 runs 16 residues. The CDR3 sequence is CASSSSLVTGRYEEYV. For the CDR3, the DNA is TGTGCCAGCAGCTCCTCCTTGGTGACAGGGAGATACGAGGAGTACGTC.

Notes on this clonotype: This could be a read error, since a much larger clone is one nucleotide away. The rearrangement uses TRBV6-1 and TRBJ2-1; tentatively, D is TRBD1 (6 bases). Germline V gene lookup returns CDR1 MNHNS and CDR2 SASEGT. V lost 6 bases to trimming and J lost 1 base, with 16 bases between them. CDR3 length equals 16 residues. The CDR3 is CASREIGGQSYNEQFF. The CDR3 DNA reads as TGTGCCAGCAGAGAAATTGGCGGACAGTCCTACAATGAGCAGTTCTTC.

Regarding this clonotype: At one of its ends the junction is not consistent with the germline gene, which may arise from a read error. The CDR3 is CASSYSWGSTETFF. The CDR3 bases are TGTGCCAGCAGTTACTCGTGGGGAAGCACTGAAACTTTCTTT. The chain links TRBV6-5 to TRBJ1-1; D is unresolved. The CDR3 spans 14 residues. Per germline, CDR1 MNHEY and CDR2 SVGAGI.

This clonotype came up many times. The chain has TRBV11-2 and TRBJ2-1, with 10 bases aligning to TRBD2. The junction had 4 bases not matched to a gene; V was cut back by 1 base and J by 1 base. The CDR3 is made up of 17 amino acids. CDR1 and CDR2 (germline): SGHAT, FQNNGV. This CDR3 reads CASSLGTSGFSYNEQFF. The CDR3 bases are TGTGCCAGCAGCTTAGGGACTAGCGGATTTTCCTACAATGAGCAGTTCTTC.

This clonotype was seen at least ten times. V and J are TRBV11-3 and TRBJ2-3; D is unresolved. Trimming took off 5 bases at V and 0 bases at J, with 12 bases between the two ends. Germline lookup yields CDR1 SGHNT and CDR2 YENEEA. The CDR3 sequence is 15 residues long. The CDR3 DNA is TGTGCCAGCAGCGTGCGTAGTTTTAGCACAGATACGCAGTATTTT. It encodes CASSVRSFSTDTQYF. The full variable domain, with the rest looked up from reference TRBV11-3 and TRBJ2-3, is EAGVVQSPRYKIIEKKQPVAFWCNPISGHNTLYWYLQNLGQGPELLIRYENEEAVDDSQLPKDRFSAERLKGVDSTLKIQPAELGDSAVYLCASSVRSFSTDTQYFGPGTRLTVL.

Regarding this clonotype: At one of its ends the junction is not consistent with the germline gene, which may arise from a read error. V and J are TRBV29-1 and TRBJ1-5, with D unclear. Germline assignment: CDR1 SQVTM and CDR2 ANQGSEA. The CDR3 extends over 12 amino acids. This CDR3 reads CIVSDSNQPQHF. CDR3 DNA: TGCATCGTTTCGGATAGCAATCAGCCCCAGCATTTT.

As to this clonotype: The CDR3 does not close with the conserved phenylalanine or tryptophan, likely indicating a read error. V and J are TRBV11-2 and TRBJ2-1, with 7 bases aligning to TRBD2. Trimming cost V 5 bases and J 6 bases; bases outside gene matches: 4. Germline CDR1 SGHAT, CDR2 FQNNGV. This CDR3 is 13 amino acids long. CDR3 amino acids: CASSPRLANEQFL. CDR3 nucleotide sequence: TGTGCCAGCAGCCCAAGACTAGCCAATGAGCAGTTCCTC.